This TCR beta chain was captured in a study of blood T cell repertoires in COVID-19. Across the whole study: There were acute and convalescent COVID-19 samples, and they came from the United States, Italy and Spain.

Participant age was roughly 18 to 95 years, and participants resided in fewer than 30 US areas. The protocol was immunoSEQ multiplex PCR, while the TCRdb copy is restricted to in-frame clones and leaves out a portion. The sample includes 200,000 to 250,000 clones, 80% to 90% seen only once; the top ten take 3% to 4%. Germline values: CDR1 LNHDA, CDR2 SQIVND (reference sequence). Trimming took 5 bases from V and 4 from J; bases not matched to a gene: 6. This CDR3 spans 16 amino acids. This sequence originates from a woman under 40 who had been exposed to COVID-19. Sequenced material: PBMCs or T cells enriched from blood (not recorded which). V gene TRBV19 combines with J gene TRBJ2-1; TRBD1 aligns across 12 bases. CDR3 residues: CASSVRDRGPYNEQFF. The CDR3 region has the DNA TGTGCCAGTAGTGTGCGGGACAGGGGGCCTTACAATGAGCAGTTCTTC.